This T cell receptor (beta chain) was captured by sequencing in a study of PD-1 blockade in classical Hodgkin lymphoma. Study information: Treatment was intravenous nivolumab, 3 mg/kg every 2 weeks, until progression. Study findings and constraints: After ASCT, patients who started nivolumab under 1 year later were excluded. What drove the repertoire differences, possibly disease activity or prior therapy, has not been defined.

TCRdb keeps only in-frame clones here, not all; method: immunoSEQ multiplex PCR. The sample has roughly 17,000 clones; about four fifths are singletons. As for this clone: Its antigen is unknown.

Time point given: cycle 4 day 1 (C4D1), after more than five weeks of nivolumab. There was relapse after autologous stem cell transplantation in every patient, and there was variation in brentuximab vedotin exposure. Responses achieved at best were complete response, partial response or progressive disease. With 0 bases clipped from V and 2 bases from J, the junction kept 1 base outside the gene matches. The CDR3 is 16 amino acids. Germline V gives CDR1 SGHRS, CDR2 YFSETQ. The sequence was obtained from a human donor with classical Hodgkin lymphoma. Sequenced here: peripheral blood mononuclear cells (PBMCs), sampled before the fourth cycle of nivolumab. The V call is TRBV5-1, the J call TRBJ2-2; 10 bases fit TRBD1. CDR3 in amino acids: CASSLATGGNTGELFF. CDR3 DNA sequence: TGCGCCAGCAGCTTGGCGACAGGGGGCAACACCGGGGAGCTGTTTTTT.